The next 7 T cell receptor beta chains were all read from a single sample in a study of blood T cells in healthy people across ages (dated by TCRdb to the mid-2010s). The library was generated by 5' RACE. Sequencer: Illumina HiSeq 2500. A second about 7 to 12 cycle PCR used a sample-barcoded 5' primer and a J-beta primer mix. TCRdb itself trimmed the public reads at Q25 with fastp, ran MiXCR and retained productive beta chains. Every CDR3 protein is listed once, alongside the most common genes and DNA of its rows. This sample gives more than 1,400,000 distinct CDR3 sequences in total; 42% of them show up just once. 7.9% of the sample is taken by the ten largest. The specimen sequenced was blood. The receptor set was obtained from a woman between 18 and 29 years old in good health.

The chain recombines TRBV10-3 with TRBJ2-3; TRBD2 agrees at 8 bases. Trimming removed 0 bases from V and 4 bases from J; junction bases left unmatched: 6. There are 16 residues in the CDR3. Per germline, CDR1 ENHRY and CDR2 SYGVKD. CDR3 residues: CAISESGGGPADTQYF. The CDR3 region has the DNA TGTGCCATCAGTGAGTCGGGCGGGGGGCCAGCAGATACGCAGTATTTT.

This rearrangement joins TRBV6-5 to TRBJ1-1; D is uncertain. CDR1 MNHEY and CDR2 SVGAGI come from the germline V gene. Trimming shortened V by 6 bases and J by 1 base, and 15 bases separated the two germline ends. The CDR3 covers 15 residues. In nucleotides, the CDR3 is TGTGCCAGCAGCCCGGGAGGGAACGCGAACACTGAAGCTTTCTTT. It specifies CASSPGGNANTEAFF.

This clonotype has at least ten counts. CDR3 coding DNA: TGTGCCAGCAGCCAAGATGTAGGGGACGGCGAAGCTTTCTTT. Translated: CASSQDVGDGEAFF. V is TRBV4-2 and J is TRBJ1-1; D is perhaps TRBD1 (5 bases). This CDR3 contains 14 residues. Trimming shortened V by 0 bases and J by 8 bases, and 13 bases separated the two germline ends. Germline V gene sequence: CDR1 LGHNA, CDR2 YNFKEQ.

The chain couples TRBV29-1 to TRBJ2-7; TRBD1 matches at 7 bases. V trimming: 7 bases; J trimming: 5 bases; junction bases outside the gene matches: 5. Germline values: CDR1 SQVTM, CDR2 ANQGSEA. The CDR3 is 11 amino acids. Here the CDR3 reads CSATRGNEQYF. CDR3 sequence (DNA): TGCAGCGCTACCAGGGGGAACGAGCAGTACTTC.

This clonotype was found a few times. The chain couples TRBV10-3 to TRBJ2-3, with TRBD2 matching over 13 bases. The J segment lost 0 bases and the V segment lost 10 bases, leaving 10 bases of the junction unmatched. The CDR3 length is 17 residues. Germline CDR1 is ENHRY and CDR2 is SYGVKD. The CDR3 coding sequence is TGTGCCACGGGACCCGGGACTAGCGGGGTCAGCACAGATACGCAGTATTTT. It codes for CATGPGTSGVSTDTQYF.

The rearrangement joins TRBV9 to TRBJ2-1; D is perhaps TRBD2 (5 bases). The length of the CDR3 is 13 residues. V lost 7 bases to trimming and J lost 3 bases, with 11 bases between them. Per germline, CDR1 SGDLS and CDR2 YYNGEE. As DNA, the CDR3 is TGTGCCAGCGCTGGTGGAGGCTACAATGAGCAGTTCTTC. It yields the protein CASAGGGYNEQFF.

The chain carries TRBV28 and TRBJ1-1, with a tentative D call TRBD1 (5 bases). V dropped 0 bases and J dropped 4 bases, with 15 bases sitting between them. The CDR3 consists of 16 residues. Germline CDR1 and CDR2: MDHEN and SYDVKM. The CDR3 bases are TGTGCCAGCAGTTTATGGGTTGGGGGAGGGTCCACTGAAGCTTTCTTT. Protein sequence: CASSLWVGGGSTEAFF.